This record covers a single TCR beta chain. What antigen it recognizes has not been identified. One base away there is no much larger clone; base qualities are not given. The sample is drawn from a study of shared clonotypes between healthy human individuals (dated by TCRdb to the early 2020s). Context from the whole study: The cohort included a few men and two women between 18 and 49 years of age. Between about 0.8 and 9.5 billion PBMCs per donor were obtained by leukapheresis. Different laboratories and diverse techniques were used to prepare libraries and sequence TCR repertoires, to increase sequencing depth and limit assay-specific biases. Blood TCR repertoires of about 5 healthy adults were deeply sequenced to estimate repertoire size and the extent of clonotype sharing between individuals. Study-level results and caveats: Based on pairwise subsampling, the degree of clonotype sharing among donors was expected to be affected by sequencing depth. Because the study included only a small number of donors, the genetic and exposure-history diversity represented was limited. Sampling was limited to blood, and TCR repertoires in tissue likely differ from TCR repertoires in blood.

Healthy HIV-negative adults with no recently reported acute infections or vaccinations were included as donors. Only Caucasian adults living in Nashville, Tennessee, USA were represented among the donors. In the unsorted samples, roughly 90 million PBMCs were counted, and genomic DNA was extracted using the QIAamp DNA Blood Mini kit. Blood was obtained by leukapheresis, after which PBMCs were separated by Ficoll-Histopaque density gradient centrifugation and cryopreserved in liquid nitrogen vapor phase. Using the deep immunoSEQ assay, multiplex PCR amplified TCR CDR3 regions from genomic DNA. For each cell subset, the extracted genomic DNA was distributed evenly across all wells of several immunoSEQ 96-well plates, and each plate served as one replicate. For unsorted PBMC, each replicate PCR was loaded with about 280 ng genomic DNA, equivalent to tens of thousands of T cell genomes. Genomic DNA from unsorted PBMC was sequenced over ten immunoSEQ deep assay plates. Purified libraries were measured with a Qubit 3.0 fluorometer, size-checked on a Bioanalyzer 2100, and measured again with the KAPA Library Quantification kit. A separate single-read 150-cycle Illumina NextSeq 550 flow cell was used to sequence each immunoSEQ 96-well plate. The authors' pipeline ran thus. Because the immunoSEQ output held only junctional sequences and lacked quality scores, the filtering could not match the filtering applied to full-length reads. To assign V/J genes and CDR3, sequences were annotated using PyIR, a Python wrapper for IgBLAST v1.9, with IMGT germline references. Reads with weak V/J assignments (E-value above 1e-6), missing CDR3, stop codons, out-of-frame junctions, or ambiguous translated residues were removed. V3J clonotypes were defined as sequences sharing the same inferred V gene, J gene, and CDR3 amino acid sequence. Percentage overlap between repertoires was computed as shared unique clonotypes divided by the size of the smaller repertoire. Three approaches were used to assess repertoire richness: RTK rarefaction, the Chao1 estimator, and Recon v2.1 estimates of unobserved clonotypes. Not all clones reach the TCRdb copy of this immuneACCESS table, which keeps in-frame sequences only. Checked studies attribute under half of the gap to unresolved V genes and leave the rest unexplained. That table supplies the V and J calls and clone size; D and trimming were determined from the DNA. A total of more than 450,000 clones appear in this sample, about four fifths of them only once. In total, the top ten clones hold 10% to 15% of the sample.

Taken from the germline V gene (reference sequence), the CDR1 and CDR2 loops are LNHDA and SQIVND. Relative to germline, V is 4 bases shorter and J is 2 bases shorter, with 9 bases between their ends. The CDR3, cysteine through phenylalanine, is 13 amino acids long. CDR3 DNA is the only sequence kept; it has 39 bases, read in frame from the first base. Recombination joined TRBV19 with TRBJ2-7; no D segment can be confidently identified. This clonotype was obtained from a woman aged 40-49 years in good health. Some clones in this sample may be carry-over from other donors' samples. Material for sequencing was PBMCs. At the DNA level, the sequence is TGTGCCAGTAGTACGGGCCTAACCTACGAGCAGTACTTC. This sequence encodes CASSTGLTYEQYF.